This record concerns one T cell receptor (beta chain) sequence. Its antigen is not known. This specimen belongs to a study of shared clonotypes between healthy human individuals. This CDR3 contains 15 residues. V lost 1 base and J 1 base, leaving 10 bases between the germline ends. CDR1 MNHEY and CDR2 SMNVEV come from the germline V gene (reference sequence). In the naive CD8 group, cells lacked CD45RO and were positively selected for CCR7, so terminally differentiated effector memory CD45RA+ cells were left out. Sequencing used immunoSEQ multiplex PCR; TCRdb keeps in-frame clones, though not all of them. The sample includes millions of clones, over 85% of them seen just once. Study-wide points: Unshared clonotypes carried lower generation probabilities than those common to all four donors.

This clonotype was obtained from a man younger than 30 in good health. The gene calls are TRBV27 and TRBJ1-1; possible D gene TRBD1, 5 bases. The sample taken for sequencing was naive CD8+ T cells sorted from blood. CDR3 sequence reads: CASSLWRGENTEAFF. In nucleotides, the CDR3 is TGTGCCAGCAGTTTATGGCGAGGGGAGAACACTGAAGCTTTCTTT.